This T cell receptor (beta chain) derives from a study of control samples from healthy donors and cancer patients. The CDR3 runs 15 residues. CDR1 and CDR2 from the germline V gene are SGHTS and YDEGEE. V dropped 1 base and J dropped 0 bases, with 8 bases sitting between them. Repertoires were generated with immunoSEQ multiplex PCR, while TCRdb's copy carries only in-frame clones and drops some. The sample comprises roughly 48,000 clones, more than 85% of which are singletons, and 22% rests with the top ten. The sequence was collected from a woman aged 40 to 50 with head and neck cancer. Source material: PBMCs. This chain joins TRBV5-8 and TRBJ2-1; D unclear. The CDR3 protein is CASSLPLSSYNEQFF. The CDR3 DNA reads as TGTGCCAGCAGCTTGCCGCTTAGCTCCTACAATGAGCAGTTCTTC.